A selection of T cell receptor beta chains follows, all from one sample in a study of siplizumab effects on memory and regulatory T cells. Profiling relied on immunoSEQ multiplex PCR, and the TCRdb table lists in-frame clones only, not all of them. The sample shows under 100,000 clones, over 80% of them seen only once. Sample: Tregs sorted from blood. These receptors were collected from a human donor in good health. The CDR3 runs from the conserved cysteine through the conserved F or W. Not every row has a clone size; where given, it reads once, few, many or a size class.

cdr3_length	j_call	v_call	clone_size	cdr3_aa
14	TRBJ1-5	TRBV10-3	NA	CATTSGQGNQPQHF
14	TRBJ1-1	TRBV6-6	NA	CASSNIEFGTEAFF
14	TRBJ1-3	TRBV19	NA	CASSIGTTGNTIYF
14	TRBJ1-1	TRBV11-2	NA	CASSFLGGNTEAFF
13	TRBJ1-1	TRBV27	once	CASSLRQSSEAFF
15	TRBJ1-2	TRBV5-4	NA	CASSYPGQGGYGYTF
18	TRBJ2-1	TRBV5-4	NA	CASSLAGLARTLGNEQFF
12	TRBJ1-1	TRBV29-1	few	CSVDRRNTEAFF
15	TRBJ1-1	TRBV5-6	NA	CASSPRTVSYPDAFF
16	TRBJ1-1	TRBV18	NA	CASSPPGGALNTEAFF
13	TRBJ2-2	TRBV11-2	NA	CASSLRGTGELFF
17	TRBJ2-5	TRBV11-3	NA	CASSAGTSGAVQETQYF
14	TRBJ2-1	TRBV12-5	once	CASGRGTVYNEQFF
14	TRBJ2-5	TRBV11-3	NA	CASSAGGAIETQYF
15	TRBJ1-3	TRBV14	once	CASSQDGGAGNTIYF
13	TRBJ2-2	TRBV29-1	once	CSVEGGFVGELFF
15	TRBJ2-3	TRBV4-1	NA	CASSQVRADADTQYF
14	NA	TRBV5-4	NA	CASRGDIRGYEQYF
14	TRBJ2-1	TRBV4-2	NA	CASSLVAVMGEQFF
19	TRBJ2-2	TRBV19	NA	CASSKRGQAKSGGTGELFF
18	TRBJ2-1	TRBV18	NA	CASSPKLDLAFSYNEQFF
13	TRBJ2-2	TRBV18	NA	CASSRSGTGELFF
15	TRBJ1-1	TRBV7-2	NA	CASSLFGEINTEAFF
18	TRBJ2-2	TRBV7-3	NA	CASSLFPVGGGNTGELFF
12	TRBJ1-1	TRBV2	NA	CASSTGVSEAFF
16	TRBJ1-2	TRBV7-2	NA	CASSLYRVGSNYGYTF
14	TRBJ2-7	TRBV5-1	NA	CASSDRGRSYEQYF
20	TRBJ2-6	TRBV28	NA	CASQFSRGRLDNTGANVLTF
12	TRBJ1-1	TRBV6-1	few	CASSDLSIGAFF
11	TRBJ1-1	TRBV25-1	NA	CASSDDTEAFF
16	TRBJ2-4	TRBV5-1	NA	CASSKTDREFRNIQYF
14	TRBJ1-1	TRBV5-1	NA	CASSLGGPNTEAFF
14	TRBJ1-5	TRBV7-2	NA	CASSPDRSYQPQHF
14	TRBJ2-2	TRBV19	NA	CASSSTQGTGELFF
16	TRBJ1-2	TRBV7-9	NA	CASSRGLNGDNYGYTF
16	TRBJ2-1	TRBV5-1	few	CASSSNLAGVYNEQFF
16	TRBJ2-5	TRBV5-1	NA	CASSLGSSGGRETQYF
14	TRBJ2-7	TRBV5-1	NA	CASSLVGGQYEQYF
15	TRBJ2-7	TRBV7-2	NA	CASSLRRGLSYEQYF
13	TRBJ2-5	TRBV5-1	NA	CASKIVGEETQYF